This record concerns one TCR beta chain sequence. What it binds is not known. This sample is part of a study of T cell responses to AZD1222 COVID-19 vaccine. Study outcomes and limitations: The study identified only six AZD1222 recipients as seropositive at baseline.

TCRdb keeps only in-frame clones here, not all; method: immunoSEQ multiplex PCR. The profile covers around 130,000 clones, with roughly 93% appearing a single time and roughly 6.6% taken by the ten largest. The TCR sequence derives from an adult in good health. This specimen consisted of peripheral blood, obtained on day 0 of AZD1222 vaccination.

This CDR3 reads CASSQDLPKGRNTEAFF. Written as DNA, the CDR3 is TGTGCCAGCAGCCAAGATCTTCCCAAGGGTAGGAACACTGAAGCTTTCTTT. This sequence joins TRBV4-2 and TRBJ1-1; D gene unclear. The V end was cut by 0 bases, the J end by 1 base, with 15 bases between. This CDR3 has 17 residues. From germline, CDR1 is LGHNA and CDR2 YNFKEQ.